This TCR beta chain was obtained from a study of T cell repertoires in cytomegalovirus infection. With regard to this clonotype: Its antigen remains unknown.

CDR3 size: 13 residues. Germline CDR1 is DFQATT and CDR2 is SNEGSKA (reference sequence). TCRdb analysed the reads with MiXCR anew, one entry per CDR3 protein. The table lists a few hundred thousand distinct CDR3 sequences, roughly 42% of them singletons. J is TRBJ1-1 and V is TRBV20-1; D ambiguous. The TCR sequence derives from a human donor in good health (CMV status not recorded). Some clones in this sample may be carry-over from other donors' samples. The specimen was cultured PBMCs, collected from culture after CMV antigen stimulation. CDR3 sequence: CIGQTFMNTEAFF. The CDR3 DNA is TGCATTGGGCAGACCTTTATGAACACTGAAGCTTTCTTT.